This section outlines one T cell receptor (beta chain) sequence together with its context. Time point in this sample: newly diagnosed GD, antithyroid drugs for less than 3 months. Preparation of the TCR library used RNA extracted from PBMCs. CDR3 length: 13 residues. CDR1 LNHDA and CDR2 SQIVND come from the germline V gene (reference sequence). Trimming left V 6 bases short and J 4 bases short, with 12 bases between. The sample comes from a study of regulatory T cells in long-lasting Graves disease. Study context: For under 3 months, newly diagnosed Graves' patients had been taking antithyroid drugs.

To make TCR beta libraries, researchers used iRepertoire HTBI primers and Arm-PCR of CDR3 regions. TCRdb re-called the multiplex PCR reads with MiXCR, one entry per CDR3 protein. The sample yields around 450,000 distinct CDR3 sequences, 14% to 15% seen once. This same sample was also part of a study on T cells in Graves' hyperthyroidism and ophthalmopathy. As that report states: Progression to ophthalmopathy was predicted a median of roughly 6.5 months early.

The chain has TRBV19 and TRBJ2-5; possibly TRBD2 for D (5 bases). The sequence was collected from a woman aged 35 to 49 with Graves disease. The sample here was peripheral blood mononuclear cells (PBMCs), taken at new diagnosis, from a patient treated with antithyroid drugs. Written as DNA, the CDR3 is TGTGCCAGTAGCATCGGACTGGGAGAGACCCAGTACTTC. Translated, it gives CASSIGLGETQYF.